The 3 T cell receptor beta chains presented below share a single source sample, sequenced in a study of type 1 regulatory T cells. For these receptors, no antigen is known. TCRdb called the reads again in MiXCR, with one record for every CDR3 protein. The repertoire has fewer than 75,000 distinct CDR3 sequences, approximately 47% of them found once; the top ten carry approximately 2.3%. The sample was cultured non-Tr1 T cells, either the whole culture or a sorted T cell fraction (not recorded which). The receptors stem from a human donor in good health.

The chain is built from TRBV7-2 and TRBJ2-7; D may be TRBD2 (6 bases). The length of the CDR3 is 13 residues. V was shortened by 5 bases and J by 6 bases, with 14 bases between the two germline ends. Germline CDR1 and CDR2: SGHTA and FQGNSA. CDR3 DNA sequence: TGTGCCAGCAGCCGAGCGGGCGCGGTCGAGCAGTACTTC. This translates into CASSRAGAVEQYF.

J is TRBJ1-3 and V is TRBV11-3; D ambiguous. Trimming took off 5 bases at V and 9 bases at J, with 14 bases between the two ends. The CDR3 has 13 amino acids. Germline CDR1 is SGHNT and CDR2 is YENEEA. The CDR3: CASSGRTGGTIYF. The DNA of the CDR3 is TGTGCCAGCAGCGGAAGGACGGGCGGCACCATATATTTT.

This chain connects TRBV15 to TRBJ1-3; D gene unclear. Looked up from germline, CDR1 is LNHNV and CDR2 is YYDKDF (reference sequence). Trimming cost V 0 bases and J 3 bases, with 9 bases left between them. The CDR3 loop spans 15 amino acids. Here the CDR3 DNA reads TGTGCCACCAGCAGAGATCGGGCTCTTGGAAACACCATATATTTT. This encodes CATSRDRALGNTIYF. Full variable domain (outside the CDR3, taken from reference TRBV15 and TRBJ1-3): DAMVIQNPRYQVTQFGKPVTLSCSQTLNHNVMYWYQQKSSQAPKLLFHYYDKDFNNEADTPDNFQSRRPNTSFCFLDIRSPGLGDTAMYLCATSRDRALGNTIYFGEGSWLTVV.